This T cell receptor (beta chain) was captured in a study of PD-1 blockade in classical Hodgkin lymphoma. The V and J ends lost 3 bases and 2 bases respectively, with 7 bases between them. This CDR3 is built from 13 residues. Germline V CDR1 and CDR2: SGHRS, YFSETQ. Time point given: newly diagnosed, previously untreated cHL patient sample. Researchers used newly diagnosed, untreated classical Hodgkin lymphoma PBMCs for comparison. Points on this clone: The target antigen is unknown.

Overall study results and limits: Before treatment, TCR diversity in newly diagnosed patients was reportedly lower than in healthy donors. There remain no defined causes for the repertoire differences, which possibly reflect disease activity or prior therapy.

This table comes from immunoSEQ multiplex PCR, and its TCRdb copy is limited to in-frame clones, with some not included. Counted here are some 70,000 clones, nearly 95% occurring once; the ten biggest clones make up about 2.6%. The sequenced sample was peripheral blood mononuclear cells (PBMCs). The receptor was isolated from a human donor with classical Hodgkin lymphoma. The chain uses TRBV5-1 and TRBJ2-3; no clear D gene. The DNA of the CDR3 is TGCGCCAGCAGCTCTACGATCACAGATACGCAGTATTTT. Translating gives CASSSTITDTQYF.